Listed below are T cell receptor beta chains from one sample, sequenced in a study of blood T cell repertoires in COVID-19. The assay was immunoSEQ multiplex PCR, and TCRdb's table has in-frame clones only and misses some. This table has approximately 290,000 clones, roughly 84% appearing once. Specimen: peripheral blood. The receptors originated from a person aged 65-85 years with COVID-19, enrolled during active disease. CDR3s include the opening cysteine and the closing phenylalanine or tryptophan. Each record gives: J gene, V gene, D gene, CDR3 protein. D genes are given only for firm matches.

J: TRBJ1-4; V: TRBV27; D: NA; CDR3: CASSDPRGETNEKLFF
J: TRBJ1-2; V: TRBV5-1; D: NA; CDR3: CASRSDSYGYTF
J: TRBJ1-2; V: TRBV9; D: NA; CDR3: CASSQQGRGDGYTF
J: TRBJ2-7; V: TRBV5-8; D: NA; CDR3: CAITTRNEQYF
J: TRBJ2-2; V: TRBV14; D: NA; CDR3: CASSPSGLANTGELFF
J: TRBJ2-3; V: TRBV18; D: NA; CDR3: CASSHTEYTDTQYF
J: TRBJ1-5; V: TRBV10-2; D: TRBD1; CDR3: CASSQTTGNNQPQHF
J: TRBJ2-6; V: TRBV7-2; D: NA; CDR3: CASSLEAVGGHSGANVLTF
J: TRBJ2-1; V: TRBV2; D: NA; CDR3: CASSARRGGNEQFF
J: TRBJ2-3; V: TRBV7-9; D: TRBD2; CDR3: CASRKPRLAGVTDTQYF